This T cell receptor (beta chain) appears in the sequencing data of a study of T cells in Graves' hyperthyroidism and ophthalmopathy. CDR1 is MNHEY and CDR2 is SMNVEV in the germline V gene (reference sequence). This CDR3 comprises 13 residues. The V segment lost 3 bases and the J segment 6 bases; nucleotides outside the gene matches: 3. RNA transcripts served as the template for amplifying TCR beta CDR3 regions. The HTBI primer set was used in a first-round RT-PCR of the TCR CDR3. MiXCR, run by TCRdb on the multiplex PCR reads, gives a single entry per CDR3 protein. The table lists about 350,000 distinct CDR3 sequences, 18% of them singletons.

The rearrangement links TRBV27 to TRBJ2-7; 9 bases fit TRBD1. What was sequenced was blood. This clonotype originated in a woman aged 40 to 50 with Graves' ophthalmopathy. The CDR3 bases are TGTGCCAGCAGTTTCAACAGGGGGCCCGAGCAGTACTTC. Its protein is CASSFNRGPEQYF.